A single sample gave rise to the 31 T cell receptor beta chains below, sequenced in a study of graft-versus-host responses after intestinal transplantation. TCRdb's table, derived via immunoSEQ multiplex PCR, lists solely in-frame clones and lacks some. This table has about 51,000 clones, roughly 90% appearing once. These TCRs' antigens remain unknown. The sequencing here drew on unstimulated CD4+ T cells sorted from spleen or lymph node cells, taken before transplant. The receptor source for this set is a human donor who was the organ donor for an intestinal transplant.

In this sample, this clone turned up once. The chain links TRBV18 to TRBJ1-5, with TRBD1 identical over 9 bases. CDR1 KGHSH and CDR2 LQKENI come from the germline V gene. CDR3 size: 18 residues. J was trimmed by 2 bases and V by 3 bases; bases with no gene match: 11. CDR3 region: CASSPTGGLGIGNQPQHF. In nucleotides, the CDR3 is TGTGCCAGCTCACCTACAGGGGGCTTAGGTATCGGCAATCAGCCCCAGCATTTT.

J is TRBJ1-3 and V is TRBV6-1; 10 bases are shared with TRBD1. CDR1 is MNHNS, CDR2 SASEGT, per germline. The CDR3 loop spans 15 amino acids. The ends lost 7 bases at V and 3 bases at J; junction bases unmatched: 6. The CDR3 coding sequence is TGTGCCAGCATACGAGGGACAGGGGTTGGAAACACCATATATTTT. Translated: CASIRGTGVGNTIYF.

CDR3 in amino acids: CASSWSQGSQPQHF. CDR3 nucleotide sequence: TGTGCCAGTAGTTGGTCCCAGGGGTCTCAGCCCCAGCATTTT. The V gene is TRBV19, the J gene TRBJ1-5; weak D call: TRBD1 (6 bases). The CDR3 extends over 14 amino acids. V was pared by 5 bases and J by 6 bases, with 14 bases between. Per the germline V gene, CDR1 is LNHDA and CDR2 is SQIVND (reference sequence).

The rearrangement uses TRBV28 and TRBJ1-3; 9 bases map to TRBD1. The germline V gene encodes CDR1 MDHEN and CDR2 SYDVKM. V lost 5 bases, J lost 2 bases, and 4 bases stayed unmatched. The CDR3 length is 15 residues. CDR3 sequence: CASSGGQGTGNTIYF. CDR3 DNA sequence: TGTGCCAGCAGTGGGGGACAGGGAACTGGAAACACCATATATTTT.

CDR3 residues: CASRLAGQGSSTDTQYF. In DNA form, the CDR3 reads TGTGCAAGTCGCTTAGCAGGACAGGGTAGTTCCACAGATACGCAGTATTTT. The chain combines TRBV12-2 with TRBJ2-3; TRBD1 is the table's D call, not checked against the DNA. TRBV12-2 is recorded as a pseudogene. The CDR3 is 17 amino acids.

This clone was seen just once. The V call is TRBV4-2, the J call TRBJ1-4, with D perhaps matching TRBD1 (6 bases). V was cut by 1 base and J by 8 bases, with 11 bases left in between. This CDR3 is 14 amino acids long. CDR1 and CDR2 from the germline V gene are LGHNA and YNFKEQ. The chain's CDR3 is CASSQGQVKEKLFF. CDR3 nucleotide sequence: TGTGCCAGCAGCCAAGGACAGGTGAAGGAAAAACTGTTTTTT.

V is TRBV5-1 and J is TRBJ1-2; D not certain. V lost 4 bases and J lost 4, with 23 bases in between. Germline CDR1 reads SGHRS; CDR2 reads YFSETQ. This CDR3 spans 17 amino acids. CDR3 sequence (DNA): TGCGCCAGCAGCCCTGATGGGCCAACAAGCACCCGCTATGGCTACACCTTC. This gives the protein CASSPDGPTSTRYGYTF.

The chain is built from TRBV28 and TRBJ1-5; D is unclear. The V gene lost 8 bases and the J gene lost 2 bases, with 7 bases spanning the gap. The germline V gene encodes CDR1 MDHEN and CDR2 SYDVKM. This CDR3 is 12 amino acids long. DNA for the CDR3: TGTGCCAGCTTGGCGGGCAATCAGCCCCAGCATTTT. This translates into CASLAGNQPQHF.

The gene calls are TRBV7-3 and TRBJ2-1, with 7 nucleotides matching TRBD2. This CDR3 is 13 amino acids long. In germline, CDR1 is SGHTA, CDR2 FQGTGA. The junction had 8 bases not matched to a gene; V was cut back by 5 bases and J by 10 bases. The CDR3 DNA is TGTGCCAGCAGCAGTAGGGCCGGGGGGGAGCAGTTCTTC. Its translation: CASSSRAGGEQFF.

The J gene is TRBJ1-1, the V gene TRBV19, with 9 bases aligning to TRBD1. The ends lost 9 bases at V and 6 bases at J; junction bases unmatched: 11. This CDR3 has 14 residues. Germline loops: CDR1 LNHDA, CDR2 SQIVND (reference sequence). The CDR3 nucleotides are TGTGCCAGCCCGCGAAGGGACAGGGTTCCTGAAGCTTTCTTT. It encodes CASPRRDRVPEAFF.

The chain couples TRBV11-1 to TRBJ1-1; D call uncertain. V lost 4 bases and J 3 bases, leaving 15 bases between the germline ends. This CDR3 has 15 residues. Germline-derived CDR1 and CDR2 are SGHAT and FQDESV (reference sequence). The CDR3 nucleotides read TGTGCCAGCAGCTACGGTTTATACGGTCACACTGAAGCTTTCTTT. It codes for CASSYGLYGHTEAFF.

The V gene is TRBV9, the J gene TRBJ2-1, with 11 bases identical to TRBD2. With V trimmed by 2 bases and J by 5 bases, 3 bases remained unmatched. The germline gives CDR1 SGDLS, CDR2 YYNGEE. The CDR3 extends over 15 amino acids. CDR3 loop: CASSVTSGSHNEQFF. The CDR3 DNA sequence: TGTGCCAGCAGCGTCACTAGCGGGAGTCACAATGAGCAGTTCTTC. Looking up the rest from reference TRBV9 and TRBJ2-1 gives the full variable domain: DSGVTQTPKHLITATGQRVTLRCSPRSGDLSVYWYQQSLDQGLQFLIQYYNGEERAKGNILERFSAQQFPDLHSELNLSSLELGDSALYFCASSVTSGSHNEQFFGPGTRLTVL.

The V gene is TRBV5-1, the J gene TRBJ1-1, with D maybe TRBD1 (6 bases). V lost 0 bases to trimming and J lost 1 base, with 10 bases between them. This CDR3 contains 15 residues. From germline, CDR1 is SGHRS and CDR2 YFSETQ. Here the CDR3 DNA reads TGCGCCAGCAGCTTGGGGTCGACAGGGAACACTGAAGCTTTCTTT. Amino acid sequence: CASSLGSTGNTEAFF.

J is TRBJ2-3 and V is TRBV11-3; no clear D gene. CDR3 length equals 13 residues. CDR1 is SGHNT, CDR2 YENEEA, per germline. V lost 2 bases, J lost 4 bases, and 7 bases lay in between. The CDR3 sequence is CASSLSQADTQYF. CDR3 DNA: TGTGCCAGCAGCTTATCGCAGGCAGATACGCAGTATTTT.

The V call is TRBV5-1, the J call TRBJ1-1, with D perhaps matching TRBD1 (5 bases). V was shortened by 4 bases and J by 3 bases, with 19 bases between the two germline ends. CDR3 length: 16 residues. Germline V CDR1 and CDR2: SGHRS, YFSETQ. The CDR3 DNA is TGCGCCAGCAGCCGGAGGGGTGACGAACTGGACACTGAAGCTTTCTTT. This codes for CASSRRGDELDTEAFF.

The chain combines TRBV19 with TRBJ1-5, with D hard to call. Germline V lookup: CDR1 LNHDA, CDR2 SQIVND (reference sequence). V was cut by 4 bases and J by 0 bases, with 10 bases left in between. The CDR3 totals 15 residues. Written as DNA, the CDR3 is TGTGCCAGTAGTAAGGTCGACTATAGCAATCAGCCCCAGCATTTT. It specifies CASSKVDYSNQPQHF. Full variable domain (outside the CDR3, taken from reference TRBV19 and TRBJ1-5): DGGITQSPKYLFRKEGQNVTLSCEQNLNHDAMYWYRQDPGQGLRLIYYSQIVNDFQKGDIAEGYSVSREKKESFPLTVTSAQKNPTAFYLCASSKVDYSNQPQHFGDGTRLSIL.

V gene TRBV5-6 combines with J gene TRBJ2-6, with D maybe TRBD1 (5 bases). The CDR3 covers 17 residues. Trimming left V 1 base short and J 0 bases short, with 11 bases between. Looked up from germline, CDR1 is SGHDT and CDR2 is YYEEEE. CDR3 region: CASSLLIQGSGANVLTF. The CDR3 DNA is TGTGCCAGCAGCTTGTTGATCCAGGGCTCTGGGGCCAACGTCCTGACTTTC.

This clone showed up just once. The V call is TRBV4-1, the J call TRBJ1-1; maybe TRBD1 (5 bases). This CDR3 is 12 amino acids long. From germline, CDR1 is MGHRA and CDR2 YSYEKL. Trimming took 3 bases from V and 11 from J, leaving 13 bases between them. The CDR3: CASSQSGGVAFF. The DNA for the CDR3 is TGCGCCAGCAGCCAGAGCGGAGGGGTCGCTTTCTTT.

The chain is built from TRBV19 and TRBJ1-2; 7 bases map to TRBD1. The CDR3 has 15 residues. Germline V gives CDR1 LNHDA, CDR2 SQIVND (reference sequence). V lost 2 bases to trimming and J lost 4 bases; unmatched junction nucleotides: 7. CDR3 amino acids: CASSIPSTGTYGYTF. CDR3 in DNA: TGTGCCAGTAGTATACCCTCGACAGGGACCTATGGCTACACCTTC. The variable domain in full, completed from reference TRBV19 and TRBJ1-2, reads DGGITQSPKYLFRKEGQNVTLSCEQNLNHDAMYWYRQDPGQGLRLIYYSQIVNDFQKGDIAEGYSVSREKKESFPLTVTSAQKNPTAFYLCASSIPSTGTYGYTFGSGTRLTVV.

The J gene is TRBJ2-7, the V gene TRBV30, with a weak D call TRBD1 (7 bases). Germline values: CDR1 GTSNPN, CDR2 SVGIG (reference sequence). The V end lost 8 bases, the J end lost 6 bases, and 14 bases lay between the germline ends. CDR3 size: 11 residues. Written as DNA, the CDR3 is TGTGCCGGCAACAGGGGAGGCGAGCAGTACTTC. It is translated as CAGNRGGEQYF.

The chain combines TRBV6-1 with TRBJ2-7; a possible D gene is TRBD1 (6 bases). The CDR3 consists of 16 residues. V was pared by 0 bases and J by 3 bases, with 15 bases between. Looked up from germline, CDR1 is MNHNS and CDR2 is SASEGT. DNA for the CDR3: TGTGCCAGCAGTGAAGCAATGGGGCAGGGGTTCTACGAGCAGTACTTC. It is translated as CASSEAMGQGFYEQYF.

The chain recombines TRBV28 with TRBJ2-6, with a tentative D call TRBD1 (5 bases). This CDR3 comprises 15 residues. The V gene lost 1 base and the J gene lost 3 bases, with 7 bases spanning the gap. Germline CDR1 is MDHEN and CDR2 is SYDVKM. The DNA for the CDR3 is TGTGCCAGCAGTTTATTTAGGGGTGGGGCCAACGTCCTGACTTTC. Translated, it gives CASSLFRGGANVLTF. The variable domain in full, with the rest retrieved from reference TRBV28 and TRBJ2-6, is DVKVTQSSRYLVKRTGEKVFLECVQDMDHENMFWYRQDPGLGLRLIYFSYDVKMKEKGDIPEGYSVSREKKERFSLILESASTNQTSMYLCASSLFRGGANVLTFGAGSRLTVL.

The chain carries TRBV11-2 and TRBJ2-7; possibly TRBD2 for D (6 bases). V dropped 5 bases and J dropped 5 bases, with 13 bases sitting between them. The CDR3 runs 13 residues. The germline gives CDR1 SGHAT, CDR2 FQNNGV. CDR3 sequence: CASSLRDWDEQYF. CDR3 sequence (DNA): TGTGCCAGCAGCCTCCGGGACTGGGACGAGCAGTACTTC.

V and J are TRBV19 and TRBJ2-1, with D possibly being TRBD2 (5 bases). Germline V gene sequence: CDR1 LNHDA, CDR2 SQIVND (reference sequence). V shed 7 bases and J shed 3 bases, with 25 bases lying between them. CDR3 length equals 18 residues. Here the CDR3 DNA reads TGTGCCAGTACCCCTCGGGGAATTGACCGGTCCGGCTACAATGAGCAGTTCTTC. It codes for CASTPRGIDRSGYNEQFF.

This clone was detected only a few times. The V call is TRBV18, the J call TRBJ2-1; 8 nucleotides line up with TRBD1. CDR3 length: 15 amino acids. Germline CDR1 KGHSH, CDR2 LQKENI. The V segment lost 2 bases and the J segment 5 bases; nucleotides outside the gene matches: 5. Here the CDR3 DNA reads TGTGCCAGCTCACCATTCTGGACAGGGAACAATGAGCAGTTCTTC. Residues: CASSPFWTGNNEQFF.

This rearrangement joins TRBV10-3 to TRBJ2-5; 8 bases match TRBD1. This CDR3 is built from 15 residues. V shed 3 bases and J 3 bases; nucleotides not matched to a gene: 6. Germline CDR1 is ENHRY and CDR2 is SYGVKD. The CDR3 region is CAISDPGTGKETQYF. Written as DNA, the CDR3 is TGTGCCATCAGTGACCCTGGGACAGGCAAAGAGACCCAGTACTTC.

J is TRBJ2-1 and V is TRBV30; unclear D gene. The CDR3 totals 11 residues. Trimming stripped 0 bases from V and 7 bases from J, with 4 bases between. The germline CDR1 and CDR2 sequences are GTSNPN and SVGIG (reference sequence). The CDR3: CAWSVRNEQFF. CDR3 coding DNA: TGTGCCTGGAGTGTACGGAATGAGCAGTTCTTC. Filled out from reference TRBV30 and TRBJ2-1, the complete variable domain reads SQTIHQWPATLVQPVGSPLSLECTVEGTSNPNLYWYRQAAGRGLQLLFYSVGIGQISSEVPQNLSASRPQDRQFILSSKKLLLSDSGFYLCAWSVRNEQFFGPGTRLTVL.

In nucleotides, the CDR3 is TGTGCCAGCAGCCTGGACAGCCACTACGAGCAGTACTTC. Its translation is CASSLDSHYEQYF. This chain joins TRBV28 and TRBJ2-7, with a tentative D call TRBD1 (6 bases). Germline assignment: CDR1 MDHEN and CDR2 SYDVKM. V gave up 6 bases and J gave up 3 bases, with 12 bases separating them. The length of the CDR3 is 13 residues.

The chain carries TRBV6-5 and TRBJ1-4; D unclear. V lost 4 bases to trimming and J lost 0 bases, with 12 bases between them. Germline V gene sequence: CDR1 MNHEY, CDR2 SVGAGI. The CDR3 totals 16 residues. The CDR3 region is CASSSGYRTTNEKLFF. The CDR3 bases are TGTGCCAGCAGTTCGGGTTACCGAACAACTAATGAAAAACTGTTTTTT.

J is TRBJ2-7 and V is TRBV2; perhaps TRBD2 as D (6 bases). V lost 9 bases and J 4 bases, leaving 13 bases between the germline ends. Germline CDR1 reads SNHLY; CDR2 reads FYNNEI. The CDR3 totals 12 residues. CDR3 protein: CASGEVGYEQYF. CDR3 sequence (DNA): TGTGCCAGTGGGGAGGTTGGTTACGAGCAGTACTTC.

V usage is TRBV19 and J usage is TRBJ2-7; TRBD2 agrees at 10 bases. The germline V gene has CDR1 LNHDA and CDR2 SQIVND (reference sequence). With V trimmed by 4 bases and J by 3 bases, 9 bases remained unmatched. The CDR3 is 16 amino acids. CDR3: CASSTASGRSIYEQYF. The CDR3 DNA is TGTGCCAGTAGTACCGCTAGCGGGAGATCAATCTACGAGCAGTACTTC.